The 16 T cell receptor beta chains below all came from one sample that was sequenced in a study of shared clonotypes between healthy human individuals. Here immunoSEQ multiplex PCR was the method, and the copy in TCRdb shows in-frame clones only, minus some. Of hundreds of thousands of clones listed, more than 70% are singletons. Sequenced input: memory CD4+ T cells sorted from blood. Subset described: CD45RA-negative fraction. These receptors came from a woman in her twenties or thirties in good health.

This clone was counted a single time. J is TRBJ2-1 and V is TRBV19, with 7 positions matching TRBD2. The V and J ends lost 4 bases and 8 bases, in that order; junction bases with no gene match: 8. There are 14 residues in the CDR3. Germline CDR1 reads LNHDA; CDR2 reads SQIVND (reference sequence). The CDR3 DNA sequence: TGTGCCAGTAGTACACCGACGGGGGGAGATGAGCAGTTCTTC. Its protein product is CASSTPTGGDEQFF.

The chain joins TRBV7-2 to TRBJ2-7; D is perhaps TRBD2 (6 bases). V lost 3 bases to trimming and J lost 2 bases, with 20 bases between them. The CDR3 sequence is 17 residues long. CDR1 is SGHTA and CDR2 is FQGNSA in the germline V gene. This CDR3 is CASSFVGVAEVPYEQYF. CDR3 nucleotide sequence: TGTGCCAGCAGCTTCGTGGGGGTAGCGGAGGTTCCCTACGAGCAGTACTTC.

This clone was observed once. This chain links TRBV19 with TRBJ2-2; 9 nucleotides match TRBD2. CDR3 length: 16 residues. The V segment lost 4 bases and the J segment 2 bases; nucleotides outside the gene matches: 5. The V gene's germline CDR1 is LNHDA and CDR2 SQIVND (reference sequence). The CDR3 DNA reads TGTGCCAGTAGTACTCGACTAGCGGCTAACACCGGGGAGCTGTTTTTT. It specifies CASSTRLAANTGELFF.

The J gene is TRBJ1-5, the V gene TRBV28; no reliable D call. Per germline, CDR1 MDHEN and CDR2 SYDVKM. CDR3 length: 14 amino acids. Deletions cut 10 bases from V and 0 bases from J, with 13 bases between. The CDR3 loop is CATKLGNSNQPQHF. The CDR3 coding sequence is TGTGCCACCAAGCTAGGTAATAGCAATCAGCCCCAGCATTTT.

Regarding this clone: A much larger clonotype is one base distant, so this may be a read error. Other nucleotide sequences in the sample specify the same CDR3. The V and J genes are TRBV11-2 and TRBJ2-7; 7 bases agree with TRBD1. The V and J ends lost 5 bases and 0 bases, in that order; junction bases with no gene match: 4. CDR1 and CDR2 from the germline V gene are SGHAT and FQNNGV. CDR3 size: 14 residues. The CDR3 DNA reads TGTGCCAGCAGCCTCCAGGGGGACTCCTACGAGCAGTACTTC. Protein: CASSLQGDSYEQYF.

In the case of this clone: Other DNA variants within this sample encode the same CDR3. The V gene is TRBV7-9, the J gene TRBJ1-2; D remains unclear. The CDR3 consists of 13 residues. Between the trimmed V and J ends, which lost 1 base and 6 bases, there was a span of 9 bases. Germline V gives CDR1 SEHNR, CDR2 FQNEAQ (reference sequence). The CDR3 spells CASSLGREDGYTF. The CDR3, as DNA: TGTGCCAGCAGCTTAGGACGGGAGGATGGCTACACCTTC.

The chain has TRBV18 and TRBJ2-7, with 12 bases matching TRBD2. With V trimmed by 2 bases and J by 3 bases, 2 bases remained unmatched. The CDR3 sequence is 15 residues long. Germline-derived CDR1 and CDR2 are KGHSH and LQKENI. CDR3 in DNA: TGTGCCAGCTCACCAACTAGCGGGAGGTACTACGAGCAGTACTTC. This codes for CASSPTSGRYYEQYF. Full variable domain (missing parts from reference TRBV18 and TRBJ2-7): NAGVMQNPRHLVRRRGQEARLRCSPMKGHSHVYWYRQLPEEGLKFMVYLQKENIIDESGMPKERFSAEFPKEGPSILRIQQVVRGDSAAYFCASSPTSGRYYEQYFGPGTRLTVT.

The rearrangement links TRBV5-4 to TRBJ2-1; TRBD2 is a possible D gene (6 bases). Germline-derived CDR1 and CDR2 are SGHNT and YYREEE (reference sequence). This CDR3 region has 17 residues. V lost 0 bases, J lost 1 base, and 14 bases lay in between. The CDR3 protein is CASSLGLGEVSYNEQFF. The CDR3 DNA reads TGTGCCAGCAGCTTGGGCCTCGGGGAGGTTTCCTACAATGAGCAGTTCTTC.

This clone was counted a single time. V is TRBV6-5 and J is TRBJ1-1; D gene unclear. CDR1 and CDR2 (germline): MNHEY, SVGAGI. With 5 bases removed from V and 5 bases from J, the gap between germline ends came to 15 bases. The CDR3 is 14 amino acids. The CDR3 sequence is CASSTDFRGTEAFF. CDR3 nucleotides: TGTGCCAGCAGTACGGACTTCAGAGGAACTGAAGCTTTCTTT.

The rearrangement uses TRBV25-1 and TRBJ1-2; perhaps TRBD1 as D (6 bases). The CDR3 totals 13 residues. The V gene lost 4 bases and the J gene lost 3 bases, with 9 bases spanning the gap. Germline CDR1 reads MGHDK; CDR2 reads SYGVNS. CDR3 sequence reads: CASSARTDYGYTF. In DNA form, the CDR3 reads TGTGCCAGCAGTGCTCGGACAGACTATGGCTACACCTTC.

The sample holds a few counts of this clone. The rearrangement links TRBV28 to TRBJ1-1; 11 bases fit TRBD1. With V trimmed by 5 bases and J by 1 base, 3 bases remained unmatched. The length of the CDR3 is 15 residues. Germline CDR1 MDHEN, CDR2 SYDVKM. The DNA of the CDR3 is TGTGCCAGCAGTCGGACAGGGGGCAAGAACACTGAAGCTTTCTTT. Translating it yields CASSRTGGKNTEAFF.

The V call is TRBV2, the J call TRBJ2-7, with D perhaps matching TRBD1 (6 bases). V was shortened by 6 bases and J by 6 bases, with 30 bases between the two germline ends. Germline lookup yields CDR1 SNHLY and CDR2 FYNNEI. This CDR3 is built from 18 residues. For the CDR3, the DNA is TGTGCCAGCAGCTGGGACAAGATTAAAGCAAGACCCGAGTTCGAGCAGTACTTC. Translating gives CASSWDKIKARPEFEQYF.

V and J are TRBV7-9 and TRBJ1-1, with D perhaps TRBD1 (5 bases). This CDR3 is built from 14 residues. The V gene's germline CDR1 is SEHNR and CDR2 FQNEAQ (reference sequence). V was pared by 4 bases and J by 1 base, with 10 bases between. The CDR3 here is CASSSHDRNTEAFF. CDR3 bases: TGTGCCAGCAGCTCTCACGACAGGAACACTGAAGCTTTCTTT.

DNA for the CDR3: TGTGCCAGCAGCCGGGGCAGCGGGAGGGTCCCACTCCAAGAAAACATTCAGTACTTC. Translation gives CASSRGSGRVPLQENIQYF. This rearrangement joins TRBV7-2 to TRBJ2-4; 10 nucleotides agree with TRBD2. This CDR3 region has 19 residues. Germline V lookup: CDR1 SGHTA, CDR2 FQGNSA. The ends lost 5 bases at V and 5 bases at J; junction bases unmatched: 18.

CDR3 sequence: CASSPETGGVTEAFF. CDR3 nucleotide sequence: TGTGCCAGCAGTCCGGAGACTGGGGGAGTCACTGAAGCTTTCTTT. This sequence joins TRBV28 and TRBJ1-1, with D possibly TRBD1 on 5 matching bases. The CDR3 runs 15 residues. Germline V gives CDR1 MDHEN, CDR2 SYDVKM. V lost 5 bases to trimming and J lost 4 bases, with 17 bases between them.

This chain links TRBV9 with TRBJ2-3, with D unresolved. V lost 0 bases and J lost 2, with 10 bases in between. The CDR3 has 15 residues. The germline V gene encodes CDR1 SGDLS and CDR2 YYNGEE. The chain's CDR3 is CASSVVLGSTDTQYF. The CDR3 DNA sequence: TGTGCCAGCAGCGTAGTCCTGGGATCCACAGATACGCAGTATTTT.